What follows are 14 T cell receptor beta chains derived from one specimen sequenced in a study of Ad26.COV2.S vaccination and SARS-CoV-2 variants. Sequenced by immunoSEQ multiplex PCR; TCRdb stores in-frame clones only, minus some. The sample records around 350,000 clones, about 91% being singletons. Sequencing was performed on peripheral blood, taken after recovery from COVID-19. These receptors all stem from a human donor who had recovered from COVID-19.

J is TRBJ2-5 and V is TRBV18, with a possible D match to TRBD1 (6 bases). Germline lookup yields CDR1 KGHSH and CDR2 LQKENI. Between the trimmed V and J ends, which lost 5 bases and 5 bases, there was a span of 6 bases. CDR3 length: 11 residues. The CDR3 here is CASSGQETQYF. The CDR3 region has the DNA TGTGCCAGCTCAGGACAGGAGACCCAGTACTTC.

J is TRBJ2-4 and V is TRBV21-1; TRBD1, the table's D call, was not compared with the DNA. TRBV21-1 is an annotated pseudogene. The CDR3 contains 19 residues. CDR3 sequence reads: CASRASRDRGRRAKNIQYF. In DNA form, the CDR3 reads TGTGCCAGCAGAGCCTCCCGGGACAGGGGTCGTCGCGCCAAAAACATTCAGTACTTC.

CDR3 in amino acids: CASRGPFNEKLFF. CDR3 nucleotide sequence: TGTGCCAGCAGGGGGCCTTTTAATGAAAAACTGTTTTTT. The J gene is TRBJ1-4, the V gene TRBV7-9; a weak D match, TRBD1 (5 bases). V was cut by 6 bases and J by 4 bases, with 9 bases left in between. In germline, CDR1 is SEHNR, CDR2 FQNEAQ (reference sequence). The CDR3 contains 13 residues.

The chain has TRBV6-4 and TRBJ1-2; no definite D call. CDR1 is MRHNA and CDR2 is SNTAGT in the germline V gene. V lost 0 bases and J lost 4, with 9 bases in between. The CDR3 totals 14 residues. The CDR3 nucleotides read TGTGCCAGCAGTGACTCGGCAGGACTCTATGGCTACACCTTC. Protein sequence: CASSDSAGLYGYTF.

The V gene is TRBV5-1, the J gene TRBJ2-2; D perhaps matches TRBD1 (6 bases). The V gene lost 7 bases and the J gene lost 3 bases, with 19 bases spanning the gap. The V gene's germline CDR1 is SGHRS and CDR2 YFSETQ. The CDR3 spans 16 residues. CDR3 nucleotides: TGCGCCAGCGACCCGCATGGACAGTTAGACACCGGGGAGCTGTTTTTT. Translated: CASDPHGQLDTGELFF. Full variable domain (rest looked up from reference TRBV5-1 and TRBJ2-2): KAGVTQTPRYLIKTRGQQVTLSCSPISGHRSVSWYQQTPGQGLQFLFEYFSETQRNKGNFPGRFSGRQFSNSRSEMNVSTLELGDSALYLCASDPHGQLDTGELFFGEGSRLTVL.

This chain connects TRBV14 to TRBJ2-1, with 12 bases matching TRBD2. CDR3 length: 15 amino acids. CDR1 SGHDN and CDR2 FVKESK come from the germline V gene. Unmatched junction bases numbered 3, after V lost 1 base and J lost 8 bases. DNA for the CDR3: TGTGCCAGCAGCCAAGCCCGACTAGCGGGGGATGAGCAGTTCTTC. It encodes CASSQARLAGDEQFF.

This chain joins TRBV7-9 and TRBJ2-7, with 7 bases fitting TRBD2. Losses at the gene ends were 1 base for V and 6 bases for J; bases not matched to a gene: 3. Germline V gene lookup returns CDR1 SEHNR and CDR2 FQNEAQ (reference sequence). This CDR3 region has 13 residues. For the CDR3, the DNA is TGTGCCAGCAGCTTAGGTGGGAGGGGCGAGCAGTACTTC. It yields the protein CASSLGGRGEQYF.

Only one count was recorded for this clone. The chain recombines TRBV10-2 with TRBJ1-2, with 7 bases matching TRBD1. This CDR3 is 14 amino acids long. CDR1 and CDR2 (germline): WSHSY, SAAADI. V lost 0 bases and J lost 7; bases outside the gene matches: 5. The CDR3 region has the DNA TGCGCCAGCAGTGAGTCGAGGGCAGGGGGTGGCTACACCTTC. Translation gives CASSESRAGGGYTF.

V and J are TRBV2 and TRBJ1-4; tentative D call: TRBD1 (6 bases). The CDR3 consists of 14 residues. Germline CDR1 reads SNHLY; CDR2 reads FYNNEI. Trimming took off 4 bases at V and 8 bases at J, with 14 bases between the two ends. This CDR3 is CASSGGTQREKLFF. CDR3 in DNA: TGTGCCAGCAGTGGCGGGACACAGCGAGAAAAACTGTTTTTT.

The chain carries TRBV4-2 and TRBJ1-1; TRBD1 matches at 8 bases. The CDR3 totals 15 residues. Trimming took 3 bases from V and 5 from J; bases not matched to a gene: 8. Looked up from germline, CDR1 is LGHNA and CDR2 is YNFKEQ. The CDR3 reads CASSQFAGQGTEAFF. The CDR3 region has the DNA TGTGCCAGCAGCCAGTTCGCCGGACAGGGAACTGAAGCTTTCTTT.

This sequence joins TRBV6-1 and TRBJ2-4, with 10 bases that match TRBD2. The CDR3 totals 19 residues. Germline lookup yields CDR1 MNHNS and CDR2 SASEGT. J was trimmed by 0 bases and V by 3 bases; bases with no gene match: 11. CDR3 nucleotides: TGTGCCAGCAGTGAGCTAGCGGGGGCCATCCTCCTAGCCAAAAACATTCAGTACTTC. This gives the protein CASSELAGAILLAKNIQYF.

The rearrangement links TRBV27 to TRBJ1-1; D possibly corresponds to TRBD1 (6 bases). From germline, CDR1 is MNHEY and CDR2 SMNVEV (reference sequence). The CDR3 sequence is 16 residues long. The germline V and J ends were trimmed by 2 bases and 2 bases, with 15 bases remaining between them. The CDR3 region is CASSLLRGGTNTEAFF. The CDR3 region has the DNA TGTGCCAGCAGTTTACTCAGGGGAGGAACTAACACTGAAGCTTTCTTT.

The chain couples TRBV6-2 or TRBV6-3 to TRBJ1-6; D not resolved. Trimming removed 1 base from V and 7 bases from J, with 11 bases in between. CDR3 size: 15 residues. In germline, CDR1 is MNHEY, CDR2 SVGEGT. CDR3 sequence (DNA): TGTGCCAGCAGTTACTTCGAGGGTCGGAATTCACCCCTCCACTTT. It specifies CASSYFEGRNSPLHF.

This clone was observed once. The rearrangement joins TRBV6-7 to TRBJ1-1; D uncertain. TRBV6-7 is annotated as an ORF whose role is uncertain. The CDR3 has 14 residues. V was clipped by 0 bases and J by 7 bases, with 12 bases between them. The CDR3 DNA is TGTGCCAGCAGTTACTCGAATCCTGGCCATGAAGCTTTCTTT. Its translation: CASSYSNPGHEAFF.